The 23 T cell receptor beta chains below all came from one sample that was sequenced in a study of cytomegalovirus exposure and HLA in healthy donors. PCR used 60 Vbeta primers and 13 Jbeta primers. TCRdb's table, derived via immunoSEQ multiplex PCR, lists solely in-frame clones and lacks some. With 140,000 to 150,000 clones in the sample, the ten largest clones hold around 0.96%. Source material: PBMCs. Source of these receptors: a male donor in good health and CMV-seronegative.

The chain is built from TRBV9 and TRBJ2-7; D not certain. Germline V gives CDR1 SGDLS, CDR2 YYNGEE. This CDR3 comprises 14 residues. Trimming removed 0 bases from V and 0 bases from J, with 7 bases in between. CDR3 sequence (DNA): TGTGCCAGCAGCGTAGGCGGAAACTCCTACGAGCAGTACTTC. Its protein is CASSVGGNSYEQYF.

The chain has TRBV30 and TRBJ1-5; no firm D call. Per the germline V gene, CDR1 is GTSNPN and CDR2 is SVGIG (reference sequence). The germline V and J ends were trimmed by 0 bases and 6 bases, with 6 bases remaining between them. This CDR3 has 12 amino acids. The CDR3 is CAWSVPGQPQHF. Here the CDR3 DNA reads TGTGCCTGGAGTGTACCCGGTCAGCCCCAGCATTTT.

The rearrangement joins TRBV9 to TRBJ1-6, with 8 bases fitting TRBD1. Germline-derived CDR1 and CDR2 are SGDLS and YYNGEE. The CDR3 has 16 amino acids. J was trimmed by 5 bases and V by 5 bases; bases with no gene match: 9. CDR3 sequence: CASSPGQVNHNSPLHF. The DNA of the CDR3 is TGTGCCAGCAGTCCGGGACAGGTGAATCATAATTCACCCCTCCACTTT.

V and J are TRBV15 and TRBJ2-7; D possibly corresponds to TRBD2 (6 bases). The V end was cut by 1 base, the J end by 2 bases, with 9 bases between. The length of the CDR3 is 14 residues. Per the germline V gene, CDR1 is LNHNV and CDR2 is YYDKDF (reference sequence). CDR3 bases: TGTGCCACCAGCAGAGGAAGCGGGCCCTACGAGCAGTACTTC. It yields the protein CATSRGSGPYEQYF.

The chain links TRBV19 to TRBJ2-4; maybe TRBD2 (5 bases). This CDR3 spans 13 amino acids. Trimming removed 7 bases at V and 16 bases at J, with 23 bases between. Looked up from germline, CDR1 is LNHDA and CDR2 is SQIVND (reference sequence). CDR3 protein: CASTGSGPLLRYF. DNA for the CDR3: TGTGCCAGTACGGGGAGTGGACCCCTATTACGTTACTTC.

The J gene is TRBJ1-4, the V gene TRBV7-9, with a possible D match to TRBD1 (6 bases). Germline V lookup: CDR1 SEHNR, CDR2 FQNEAQ (reference sequence). The CDR3 totals 17 residues. Trimming shortened V by 5 bases and J by 2 bases, and 18 bases separated the two germline ends. The CDR3 DNA sequence: TGTGCCAGCAGCACCGACCCCGGACAGCCCACTAATGAAAAACTGTTTTTT. Translation gives CASSTDPGQPTNEKLFF. Full variable domain (missing parts from reference TRBV7-9 and TRBJ1-4): DTGVSQNPRHKITKRGQNVTFRCDPISEHNRLYWYRQTLGQGPEFLTYFQNEAQLEKSRLLSDRFSAERPKGSFSTLEIQRTEQGDSAMYLCASSTDPGQPTNEKLFFGSGTQLSVL.

V usage is TRBV30 and J usage is TRBJ2-1; 9 bases are shared with TRBD2. CDR1 GTSNPN and CDR2 SVGIG come from the germline V gene (reference sequence). Trimming took 2 bases from V and 13 from J; bases not matched to a gene: 6. This CDR3 has 12 amino acids. This CDR3 reads CAWSSLAGIQFF. In nucleotides, the CDR3 is TGTGCCTGGAGTTCCCTAGCGGGGATACAGTTCTTC.

CDR3 sequence (DNA): TGTGCCAGCAGCGTAGCGACAAGTATTTTGAACACTGAAGCTTTCTTT. It specifies CASSVATSILNTEAFF. V usage is TRBV9 and J usage is TRBJ1-1; D gene ambiguous. CDR3 length equals 16 residues. V lost 0 bases, J lost 0 bases, and 12 bases lay in between. Looked up from germline, CDR1 is SGDLS and CDR2 is YYNGEE.

V is TRBV11-2 and J is TRBJ2-7; D is possibly TRBD1 (5 bases). V was trimmed by 7 bases and J by 2 bases, leaving 15 bases between them. CDR1 and CDR2 (germline): SGHAT, FQNNGV. This CDR3 is built from 14 residues. Here the CDR3 reads CASTFDSDAYEQYF. The CDR3 region has the DNA TGTGCCAGCACCTTTGACAGCGACGCCTACGAGCAGTACTTC.

The V call is TRBV30, the J call TRBJ1-1, with TRBD1 identical over 10 bases. Trimming cost V 5 bases and J 3 bases; bases outside gene matches: 6. The CDR3 extends over 14 amino acids. Germline CDR1 GTSNPN, CDR2 SVGIG (reference sequence). The CDR3 DNA sequence: TGTGCCTGGGACTTCGGACAGGGGGACACTGAAGCTTTCTTT. Amino acid sequence: CAWDFGQGDTEAFF.

This sequence joins TRBV29-1 and TRBJ2-7; 14 bases are shared with TRBD2. V shed 6 bases and J 0 bases; nucleotides not matched to a gene: 10. This CDR3 is built from 17 residues. In germline, CDR1 is SQVTM, CDR2 ANQGSEA. CDR3 sequence reads: CSVEGLAGDSLSYEQYF. The CDR3 nucleotides read TGCAGCGTCGAGGGACTAGCGGGAGACTCCCTCTCCTACGAGCAGTACTTC.

The rearrangement joins TRBV5-1 to TRBJ2-5; D gene ambiguous. V was cut by 3 bases and J by 2 bases, with 14 bases left in between. Per germline, CDR1 SGHRS and CDR2 YFSETQ. The CDR3 totals 15 residues. CDR3 coding DNA: TGCGCCAGCAGCTCCTACGACAATGCTCAAGAGACCCAGTACTTC. Translating it yields CASSSYDNAQETQYF. The full variable domain, in which reference TRBV5-1 and TRBJ2-5 provide the parts outside the CDR3, is KAGVTQTPRYLIKTRGQQVTLSCSPISGHRSVSWYQQTPGQGLQFLFEYFSETQRNKGNFPGRFSGRQFSNSRSEMNVSTLELGDSALYLCASSSYDNAQETQYFGPGTRLLVL.

The V and J genes are TRBV2 and TRBJ1-1; 10 nucleotides match TRBD1. The CDR3 is made up of 19 amino acids. CDR1 SNHLY and CDR2 FYNNEI come from the germline V gene. Losses at the gene ends were 5 bases for V and 1 base for J; bases not matched to a gene: 16. This chain's CDR3 is CASSRGQGRRGEGNTEAFF. For the CDR3, the DNA is TGTGCCAGCAGTAGGGGACAGGGGAGGCGTGGGGAAGGGAACACTGAAGCTTTCTTT.

V usage is TRBV5-8 and J usage is TRBJ2-7; no definite D call. The CDR3 extends over 13 amino acids. V gave up 6 bases and J gave up 3 bases, with 13 bases separating them. The germline V gene encodes CDR1 SGHTS and CDR2 YDEGEE. In DNA form, the CDR3 reads TGTGCCAGCATATCTATCCCCGTCTACGAGCAGTACTTC. Encoded protein: CASISIPVYEQYF.

The gene calls are TRBV30 and TRBJ1-1, with 7 bases matching TRBD1. The CDR3 spans 12 residues. Germline V gene data show CDR1 as GTSNPN and CDR2 as SVGIG (reference sequence). The trim removed 8 bases at V and 4 bases at J, leaving 7 bases unmatched. CDR3 loop: CAHYRGGTEAFF. For the CDR3, the DNA is TGTGCCCATTACAGGGGAGGCACTGAAGCTTTCTTT.

The chain has TRBV30 and TRBJ1-4; a possible D gene is TRBD1 (6 bases). This CDR3 region has 14 residues. V gave up 3 bases and J gave up 7 bases, with 15 bases separating them. Per the germline V gene, CDR1 is GTSNPN and CDR2 is SVGIG (reference sequence). The CDR3 is CAWRLGAGAEKLFF. DNA for the CDR3: TGTGCCTGGAGACTGGGGGCAGGGGCTGAAAAACTGTTTTTT.

This CDR3 reads CASSPQWGVRAEAFF. The CDR3 nucleotides read TGTGCCAGCTCACCGCAATGGGGGGTTCGGGCTGAAGCTTTCTTT. This chain connects TRBV18 to TRBJ1-1; D perhaps matches TRBD1 (5 bases). The CDR3 covers 15 residues. The germline V and J ends were trimmed by 3 bases and 6 bases, with 17 bases remaining between them. The germline CDR1 and CDR2 sequences are KGHSH and LQKENI.

The genes are TRBV4-2 and TRBJ2-5; possible D gene TRBD2, 6 bases. The V and J ends lost 4 bases and 4 bases respectively, with 10 bases between them. This CDR3 has 13 residues. Germline CDR1 LGHNA, CDR2 YNFKEQ. The CDR3 loop is CASSRGTLETQYF. Written as DNA, the CDR3 is TGTGCCAGCAGCCGCGGGACCTTAGAGACCCAGTACTTC.

CDR3 region: CASRTGTEAFF. The CDR3 nucleotides read TGTGCCAGCAGAACAGGGACTGAAGCTTTCTTT. V gene TRBV6-5 combines with J gene TRBJ1-1; D may be TRBD1 (6 bases). The CDR3 is 11 amino acids. Germline V gene sequence: CDR1 MNHEY, CDR2 SVGAGI. Trimming removed 6 bases at V and 5 bases at J, with 7 bases between.

J is TRBJ1-2 and V is TRBV18; the D gene is possibly TRBD1 (6 bases). The CDR3 spans 14 residues. Trimming removed 0 bases at V and 4 bases at J, with 9 bases between. CDR1 is KGHSH, CDR2 LQKENI, per germline. CDR3 nucleotides: TGTGCCAGCTCACCACCGGGGGCGGGCTATGGCTACACCTTC. This codes for CASSPPGAGYGYTF.

The V call is TRBV28, the J call TRBJ2-1; 8 nucleotides align to TRBD2. Germline CDR1 is MDHEN and CDR2 is SYDVKM. With 2 bases clipped from V and 10 bases from J, the junction kept 7 bases outside the gene matches. The CDR3 is made up of 14 amino acids. For the CDR3, the DNA is TGTGCCAGCAGTTTACGGGGCGGGGGGAACGAGCAGTTCTTC. Protein sequence: CASSLRGGGNEQFF.

CDR3 region: CASSASGSGTEAFF. In DNA form, the CDR3 reads TGCGCCAGCAGTGCATCGGGTTCGGGGACTGAAGCTTTCTTT. The chain is built from TRBV5-1 and TRBJ1-1; no definite D call. This CDR3 contains 14 residues. CDR1 and CDR2 from the germline V gene are SGHRS and YFSETQ. Between the trimmed V and J ends, which lost 5 bases and 5 bases, there was a span of 16 bases.

This sequence joins TRBV30 and TRBJ2-5; 14 bases map to TRBD2. This CDR3 is built from 20 residues. Trimming cost V 2 bases and J 4 bases; bases outside gene matches: 18. Germline values: CDR1 GTSNPN, CDR2 SVGIG (reference sequence). The CDR3 DNA follows: TGTGCCTGGAGTTTGATCTTCTCGGGACTAGCGGGAGCGGAGGGAGAGACCCAGTACTTC. Protein sequence: CAWSLIFSGLAGAEGETQYF. The whole variable domain, filled in from reference TRBV30 and TRBJ2-5, reads SQTIHQWPATLVQPVGSPLSLECTVEGTSNPNLYWYRQAAGRGLQLLFYSVGIGQISSEVPQNLSASRPQDRQFILSSKKLLLSDSGFYLCAWSLIFSGLAGAEGETQYFGPGTRLLVL.